Below, one T cell receptor beta chain is given with its context. Antigen specificity is unknown. The healthy adult donors were HIV-negative and reported no recent acute infections or vaccinations. This sample is part of a study of shared clonotypes between healthy human individuals. Study-wide results and caveats: Only blood was sampled, and tissue TCR repertoires likely differ from blood ones. Enrolling few donors narrowed the genetic and exposure-history diversity that was represented.

At the deep level, the assay was run. The data were produced by immunoSEQ multiplex PCR, yet TCRdb's version contains in-frame clones alone and is incomplete. The sample lists 470,000 or so clones; over 70% were seen once. Germline V CDR1 and CDR2: MDHEN, SYDVKM. This CDR3 has 13 amino acids. V lost 5 bases and J 1 base, leaving 8 bases between the germline ends. The clonotype was recovered from a woman aged 40 to 50 in good health. Some clones in this sample may be carry-over from other donors' samples. The chain employs TRBV28 and TRBJ1-1; D gene unclear. The sample consisted of PBMCs. DNA of the CDR3: TGTGCCAGCAGTATGGTAGGGAACACTGAAGCTTTCTTT. Protein product: CASSMVGNTEAFF.